The 15 T cell receptor beta chains listed next were all sequenced from one sample in a study of beta chain features in type 1 diabetes. Sequencing targeted expressed TCRB transcripts, as all isolated RNA had been reverse transcribed. Assay used: immunoSEQ multiplex PCR; TCRdb lists only in-frame clones, some missing. The data hold about 350,000 clones, with roughly 21% observed a single time. Sample: naive CD4+ T cells from blood. The source is a woman between 18 and 29 years old in good health.

The V gene is TRBV15, the J gene TRBJ2-1; D ambiguous. The germline CDR1 and CDR2 sequences are LNHNV and YYDKDF (reference sequence). The CDR3 has 15 amino acids. The V gene lost 0 bases and the J gene lost 4 bases, with 10 bases spanning the gap. CDR3 in DNA: TGTGCCACCAGCAGAGATTGGGCTGCTTACAATGAGCAGTTCTTC. Translated: CATSRDWAAYNEQFF.

The chain employs TRBV7-4 and TRBJ2-5; TRBD2 is a possible D gene (6 bases). This CDR3 has 14 residues. The V end lost 2 bases, the J end lost 5 bases, and 12 bases lay between the germline ends. CDR1 is SGHVT, CDR2 SQSDAQ, per germline. The CDR3 loop reads CASSLLEGKETQYF. CDR3 nucleotides: TGTGCCAGCAGCTTATTGGAGGGAAAGGAGACCCAGTACTTC.

The genes are TRBV30 and TRBJ2-7; the D is unclear. The CDR3 extends over 11 amino acids. The V gene lost 2 bases and the J gene lost 6 bases, with 8 bases spanning the gap. Germline CDR1 GTSNPN, CDR2 SVGIG (reference sequence). CDR3 nucleotide sequence: TGTGCCTGGAGTAGAACGGGCGAGCAGTACTTC. Translating gives CAWSRTGEQYF. Full variable domain (outside the CDR3, taken from reference TRBV30 and TRBJ2-7): SQTIHQWPATLVQPVGSPLSLECTVEGTSNPNLYWYRQAAGRGLQLLFYSVGIGQISSEVPQNLSASRPQDRQFILSSKKLLLSDSGFYLCAWSRTGEQYFGPGTRLTVT.

On this clone: This sample includes further DNA sequences coding for the same CDR3. The rearrangement uses TRBV5-1 and TRBJ2-6, with D possibly TRBD1 on 5 matching bases. CDR3 length: 15 amino acids. Germline CDR1 is SGHRS and CDR2 is YFSETQ. Deletions cut 2 bases from V and 0 bases from J, with 6 bases between. The CDR3 region has the DNA TGCGCCAGCAGCTTAGGGGTCTCTGGGGCCAACGTCCTGACTTTC. Its translation is CASSLGVSGANVLTF.

This clone was seen a few times. V gene TRBV18 combines with J gene TRBJ1-1; tentatively, D is TRBD1 (6 bases). The CDR3 loop spans 14 amino acids. CDR1 and CDR2 (germline): KGHSH, LQKENI. The V and J ends lost 5 bases and 1 base respectively, with 11 bases between them. This CDR3 is CASSSLQGNTEAFF. CDR3 in DNA: TGTGCCAGCTCATCCTTACAGGGGAACACTGAAGCTTTCTTT.

This clone has more than one count but fewer than ten. The chain couples TRBV4-1 to TRBJ1-2; a possible D gene is TRBD1 (5 bases). Germline loops: CDR1 MGHRA, CDR2 YSYEKL. Trimming pared 1 base from V and 4 bases from J, leaving 13 bases between. CDR3 length: 15 amino acids. CDR3 loop: CASSQVFGDSYGYTF. DNA of the CDR3: TGCGCCAGCAGCCAAGTTTTCGGCGACAGCTATGGCTACACCTTC.

This clone was observed once. The CDR3 DNA reads as TGCGCCAGCAGCCAATTAATAGCGGGGGGCACCTACGAGCAGTACTTC. Its translation: CASSQLIAGGTYEQYF. The chain recombines TRBV4-1 with TRBJ2-7; 10 bases agree with TRBD2. The germline CDR1 and CDR2 sequences are MGHRA and YSYEKL. V trimming: 2 bases; J trimming: 2 bases; junction bases outside the gene matches: 6. This CDR3 has 16 amino acids.

The chain joins TRBV13 to TRBJ2-7, with D possibly being TRBD1 (5 bases). V dropped 8 bases and J dropped 6 bases, with 17 bases sitting between them. The CDR3 length is 13 residues. The germline CDR1 and CDR2 sequences are PRHDT and FYEKMQ (reference sequence). In nucleotides, the CDR3 is TGTGCCAGCGCAACAGGTACATCTCTCGAGCAGTACTTC. Its protein is CASATGTSLEQYF. The full variable domain, in which reference TRBV13 and TRBJ2-7 provide the parts outside the CDR3, is AAGVIQSPRHLIKEKRETATLKCYPIPRHDTVYWYQQGPGQDPQFLISFYEKMQSDKGSIPDRFSAQQFSDYHSELNMSSLELGDSALYFCASATGTSLEQYFGPGTRLTVT.

This clone was recorded a few times. The chain recombines TRBV9 with TRBJ1-2, with no clear D. CDR1 is SGDLS and CDR2 is YYNGEE in the germline V gene. The V gene lost 4 bases and the J gene lost 4 bases, with 11 bases spanning the gap. There are 13 residues in the CDR3. CDR3 in amino acids: CASSPPEGYGYTF. As DNA, the CDR3 is TGTGCCAGCAGCCCCCCCGAGGGCTATGGCTACACCTTC.

In its sample, this clone was seen a few times. This chain joins TRBV11-2 and TRBJ2-6, with a weak D call TRBD1 (5 bases). The CDR3 extends over 15 amino acids. Looked up from germline, CDR1 is SGHAT and CDR2 is FQNNGV. V was pared by 10 bases and J by 4 bases, with 17 bases between. CDR3 DNA: TGTGCCACCCGGACCAGGGCCTCGGGGGCCAACGTCCTGACTTTC. It is translated as CATRTRASGANVLTF.

This clone has more than one count but fewer than ten. This chain links TRBV30 with TRBJ1-1; 8 nucleotides align to TRBD1. After removal of 5 bases from V and 0 bases from J, the junction contained 2 bases not matched to a gene. CDR3 length: 13 residues. CDR1 is GTSNPN, CDR2 SVGIG, per germline (reference sequence). The CDR3 reads CAWDRGLNTEAFF. In DNA form, the CDR3 reads TGTGCCTGGGACAGGGGTTTGAACACTGAAGCTTTCTTT.

The rearrangement joins TRBV7-2 to TRBJ2-3; D ambiguous. This CDR3 contains 14 residues. V dropped 1 base and J dropped 3 bases, with 8 bases sitting between them. Germline assignment: CDR1 SGHTA and CDR2 FQGNSA. The CDR3 DNA sequence: TGTGCCAGCAGCTTAGTATACGGGACAGATACGCAGTATTTT. Residues: CASSLVYGTDTQYF.

The table lists this clone with a few counts. The chain is built from TRBV2 and TRBJ2-3; tentative D call: TRBD1 (6 bases). Germline CDR1 and CDR2: SNHLY and FYNNEI. This CDR3 is built from 12 residues. V shed 5 bases and J shed 4 bases, with 7 bases lying between them. The CDR3 nucleotides are TGTGCCAGCAGTTCAGGGGCAGATACGCAGTATTTT. Translated: CASSSGADTQYF. Full variable domain (outside the CDR3, taken from reference TRBV2 and TRBJ2-3): EPEVTQTPSHQVTQMGQEVILRCVPISNHLYFYWYRQILGQKVEFLVSFYNNEISEKSEIFDDQFSVERPDGSNFTLKIRSTKLEDSAMYFCASSSGADTQYFGPGTRLTVL.

This clone showed up just a few times. The chain carries TRBV5-1 and TRBJ2-7; the match to TRBD2 covers 8 bases. This CDR3 has 15 amino acids. Germline trimming cut 0 bases from V and 7 bases from J; bases unmatched to any gene: 9. Germline CDR1 is SGHRS and CDR2 is YFSETQ. The CDR3 DNA is TGCGCCAGCAGCTTGGAACTAGCGGAACCGCGGGAGCAGTACTTC. As protein: CASSLELAEPREQYF.

The chain recombines TRBV19 with TRBJ2-5, with TRBD2 matching over 11 bases. The V and J ends lost 2 bases and 2 bases, in that order; junction bases with no gene match: 4. This CDR3 has 16 amino acids. From germline, CDR1 is LNHDA and CDR2 SQIVND (reference sequence). The CDR3 loop is CASSILAGGPQETQYF. DNA for the CDR3: TGTGCCAGTAGTATACTAGCGGGGGGACCACAAGAGACCCAGTACTTC.